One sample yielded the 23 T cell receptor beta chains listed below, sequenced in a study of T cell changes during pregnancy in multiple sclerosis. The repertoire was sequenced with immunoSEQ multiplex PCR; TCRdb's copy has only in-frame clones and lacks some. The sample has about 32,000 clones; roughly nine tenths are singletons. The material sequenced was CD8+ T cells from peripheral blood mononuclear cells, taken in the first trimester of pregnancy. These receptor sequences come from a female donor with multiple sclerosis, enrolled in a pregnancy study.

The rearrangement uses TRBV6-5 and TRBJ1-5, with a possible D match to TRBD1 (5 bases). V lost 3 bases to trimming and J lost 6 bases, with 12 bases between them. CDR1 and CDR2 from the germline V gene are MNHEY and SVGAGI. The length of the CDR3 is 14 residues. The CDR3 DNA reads TGTGCCAGCAGTTATCGAGCAGGGCTTCAGCCCCAGCATTTT. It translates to CASSYRAGLQPQHF.

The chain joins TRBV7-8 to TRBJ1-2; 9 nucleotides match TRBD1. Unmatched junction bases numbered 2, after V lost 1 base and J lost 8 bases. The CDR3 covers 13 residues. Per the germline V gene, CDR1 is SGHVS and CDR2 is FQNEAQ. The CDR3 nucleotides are TGTGCCAGCAGCTTAGGGACAGGGGAGGGCTACACCTTC. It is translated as CASSLGTGEGYTF.

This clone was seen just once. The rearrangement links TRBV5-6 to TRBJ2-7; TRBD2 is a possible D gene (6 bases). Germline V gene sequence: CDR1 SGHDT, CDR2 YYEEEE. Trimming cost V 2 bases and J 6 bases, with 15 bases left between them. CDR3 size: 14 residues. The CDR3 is CASSLTGAAGEQYF. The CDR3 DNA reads TGTGCCAGCAGCTTAACGGGAGCGGCCGGCGAGCAGTACTTC. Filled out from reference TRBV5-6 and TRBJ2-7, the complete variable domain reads DAGVTQSPTHLIKTRGQQVTLRCSPKSGHDTVSWYQQALGQGPQFIFQYYEEEERQRGNFPDRFSGHQFPNYSSELNVNALLLGDSALYLCASSLTGAAGEQYFGPGTRLTVT.

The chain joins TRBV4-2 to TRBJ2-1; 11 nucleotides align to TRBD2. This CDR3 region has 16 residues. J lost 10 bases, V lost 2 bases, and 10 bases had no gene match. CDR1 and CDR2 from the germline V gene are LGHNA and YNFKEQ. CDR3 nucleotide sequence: TGTGCCAGCAGCCAATTACTCGGGACTAGCGGAGGAGAGCAGTTCTTC. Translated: CASSQLLGTSGGEQFF.

Here the CDR3 DNA reads TGTGCCAGCAGTGGAGGCACTGGGGCCAACGTCCTGACTTTC. The encoded protein is CASSGGTGANVLTF. The chain is built from TRBV2 and TRBJ2-6; D is ambiguous. Germline V gene sequence: CDR1 SNHLY, CDR2 FYNNEI. The ends were cut back, 4 bases at V and 2 bases at J, with 6 bases in the middle. The CDR3 has 14 amino acids.

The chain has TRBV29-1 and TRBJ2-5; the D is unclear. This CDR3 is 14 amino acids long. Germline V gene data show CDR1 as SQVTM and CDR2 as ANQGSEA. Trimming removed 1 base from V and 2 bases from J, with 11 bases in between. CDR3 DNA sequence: TGCAGCGTTGAAGGAGACGACTTTCAAGAGACCCAGTACTTC. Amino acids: CSVEGDDFQETQYF.

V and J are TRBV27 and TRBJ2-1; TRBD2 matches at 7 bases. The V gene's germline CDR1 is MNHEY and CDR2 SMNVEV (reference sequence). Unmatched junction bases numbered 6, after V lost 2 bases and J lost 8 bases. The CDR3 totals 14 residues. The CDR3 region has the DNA TGTGCCAGCAGTTTAGCGGGAGAACTCTATGAGCAGTTCTTC. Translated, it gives CASSLAGELYEQFF.

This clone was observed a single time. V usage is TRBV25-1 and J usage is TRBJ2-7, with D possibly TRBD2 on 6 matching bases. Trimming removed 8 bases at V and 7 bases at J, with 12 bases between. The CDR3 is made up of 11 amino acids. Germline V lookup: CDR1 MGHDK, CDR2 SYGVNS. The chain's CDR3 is CASGLAREQYF. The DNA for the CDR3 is TGTGCCAGCGGCCTAGCGAGAGAGCAGTACTTC.

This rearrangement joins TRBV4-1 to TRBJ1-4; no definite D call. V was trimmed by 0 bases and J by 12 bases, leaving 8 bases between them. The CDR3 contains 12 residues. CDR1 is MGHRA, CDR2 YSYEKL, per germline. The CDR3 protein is CASSQDREELFF. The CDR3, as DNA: TGCGCCAGCAGCCAAGATCGGGAAGAACTGTTTTTT.

The CDR3 sequence: CASSLVSRPDLLVTDTQYF. The CDR3 bases are TGTGCCAGCAGCTTAGTTAGTCGGCCAGATTTGCTAGTCACAGATACGCAGTATTTT. The V and J genes are TRBV7-9 and TRBJ2-3, with unresolved D. Germline CDR1 SEHNR, CDR2 FQNEAQ (reference sequence). This CDR3 comprises 19 residues. Trimming left V 1 base short and J 2 bases short, with 22 bases between.

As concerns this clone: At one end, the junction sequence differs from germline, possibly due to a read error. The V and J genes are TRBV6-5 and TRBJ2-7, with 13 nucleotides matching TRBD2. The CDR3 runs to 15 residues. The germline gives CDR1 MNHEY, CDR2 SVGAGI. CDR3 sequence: CANSFTGTSGEEQYF. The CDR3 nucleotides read TGTGCCAACAGTTTCACTGGGACTAGCGGGGAGGAGCAGTACTTC.

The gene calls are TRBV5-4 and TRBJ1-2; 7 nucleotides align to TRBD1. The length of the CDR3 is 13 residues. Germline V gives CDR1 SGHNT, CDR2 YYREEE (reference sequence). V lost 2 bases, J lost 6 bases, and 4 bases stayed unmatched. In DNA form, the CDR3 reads TGTGCCAGCAGCTTCCAAGGGGGCAATGGCTACACCTTC. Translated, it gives CASSFQGGNGYTF.

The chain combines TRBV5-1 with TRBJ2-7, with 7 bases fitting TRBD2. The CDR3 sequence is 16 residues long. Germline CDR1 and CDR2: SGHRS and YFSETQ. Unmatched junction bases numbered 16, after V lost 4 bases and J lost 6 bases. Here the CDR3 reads CASSPMPAREKSEQYF. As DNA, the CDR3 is TGCGCCAGCAGCCCCATGCCCGCGCGGGAGAAGAGCGAGCAGTACTTC.

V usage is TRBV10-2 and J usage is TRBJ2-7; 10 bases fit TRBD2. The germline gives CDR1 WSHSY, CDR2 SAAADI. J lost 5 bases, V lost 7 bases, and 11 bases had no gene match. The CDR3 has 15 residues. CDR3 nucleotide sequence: TGCGCCAGCAAGTTTGGGGCTAGCGGGAGCCACGAGCAGTACTTC. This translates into CASKFGASGSHEQYF.

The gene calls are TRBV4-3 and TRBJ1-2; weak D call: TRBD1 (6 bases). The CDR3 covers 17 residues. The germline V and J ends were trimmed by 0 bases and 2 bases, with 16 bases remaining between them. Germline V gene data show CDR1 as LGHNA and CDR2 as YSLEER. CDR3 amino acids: CASSQDGQGPPNYGYTF. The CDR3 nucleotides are TGCGCCAGCAGCCAAGACGGCCAGGGGCCTCCAAACTATGGCTACACCTTC.

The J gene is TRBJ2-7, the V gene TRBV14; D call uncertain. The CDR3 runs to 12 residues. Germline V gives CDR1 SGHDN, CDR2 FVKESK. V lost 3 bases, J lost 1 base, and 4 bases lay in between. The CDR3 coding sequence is TGTGCCAGCAGCCAGGCATCCTACGAGCAGTACTTC. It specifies CASSQASYEQYF.

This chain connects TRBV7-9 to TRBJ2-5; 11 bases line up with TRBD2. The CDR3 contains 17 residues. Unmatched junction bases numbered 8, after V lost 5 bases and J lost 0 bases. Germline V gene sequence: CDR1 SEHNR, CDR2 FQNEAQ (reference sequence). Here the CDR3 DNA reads TGTGCCAGCAGCCTAATATGGACTAGCGGGTACCAAGAGACCCAGTACTTC. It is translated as CASSLIWTSGYQETQYF.

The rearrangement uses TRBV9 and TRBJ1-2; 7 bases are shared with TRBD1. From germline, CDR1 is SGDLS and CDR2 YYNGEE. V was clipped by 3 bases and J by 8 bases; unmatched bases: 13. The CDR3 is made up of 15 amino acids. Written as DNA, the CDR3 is TGTGCCAGCAGCGGTCGGGACAGTGGGCGTTTGGGCTACACCTTC. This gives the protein CASSGRDSGRLGYTF.

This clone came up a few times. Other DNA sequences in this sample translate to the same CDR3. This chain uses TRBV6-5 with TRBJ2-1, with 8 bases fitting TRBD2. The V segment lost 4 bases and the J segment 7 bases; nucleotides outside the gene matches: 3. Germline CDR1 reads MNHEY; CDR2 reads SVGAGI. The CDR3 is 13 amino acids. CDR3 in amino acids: CASSLLAGNEQFF. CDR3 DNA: TGTGCCAGCAGTTTATTAGCGGGGAATGAGCAGTTCTTC.

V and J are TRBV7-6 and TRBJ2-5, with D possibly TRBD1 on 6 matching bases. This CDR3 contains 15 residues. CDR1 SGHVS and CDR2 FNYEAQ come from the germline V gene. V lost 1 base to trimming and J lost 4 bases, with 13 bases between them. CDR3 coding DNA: TGTGCCAGCAGCTTAGGGGCCGGGACACCAGAGACCCAGTACTTC. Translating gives CASSLGAGTPETQYF.

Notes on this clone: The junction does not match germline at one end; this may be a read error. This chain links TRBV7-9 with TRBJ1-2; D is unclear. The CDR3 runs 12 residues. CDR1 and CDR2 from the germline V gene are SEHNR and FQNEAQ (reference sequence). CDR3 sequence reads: CASSSFSGTAAF. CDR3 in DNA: TGTGCCAGCAGCTCCTTCAGCGGCACAGCGGCCTTC.

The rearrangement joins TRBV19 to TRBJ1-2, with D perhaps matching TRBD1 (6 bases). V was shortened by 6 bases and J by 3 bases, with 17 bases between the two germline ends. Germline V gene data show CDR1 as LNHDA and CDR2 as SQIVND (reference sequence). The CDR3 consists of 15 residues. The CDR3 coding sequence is TGTGCCAGTAGCCCCGGACAGAAACTCCACTATGGCTACACCTTC. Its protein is CASSPGQKLHYGYTF.

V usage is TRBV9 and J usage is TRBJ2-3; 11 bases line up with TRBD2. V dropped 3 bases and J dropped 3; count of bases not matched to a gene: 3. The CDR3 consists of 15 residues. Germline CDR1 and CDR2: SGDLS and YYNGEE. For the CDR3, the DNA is TGTGCCAGCAGCGAACTAGCGGGAGTGACAGATACGCAGTATTTT. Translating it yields CASSELAGVTDTQYF.